This T cell receptor (beta chain) appears in the sequencing data of a study of a mutant IDH1 vaccine in newly diagnosed glioma. Study summary: The earlier regimen, radiotherapy, temozolomide, or both, was most often both.

From germline, CDR1 is MNHNS and CDR2 SASEGT. V lost 7 bases and J lost 0, with 13 bases in between. This CDR3 region has 15 residues. This clone appeared a few times. The antigen is unknown. The data were produced by immunoSEQ multiplex PCR, yet TCRdb's version contains in-frame clones alone and is incomplete. The sample contains under 80,000 clones, around 86% of which appear only once. Time point in this sample: baseline, week 1 (first vaccination visit). Indicated treatment: pre-vaccination baseline after standard-of-care therapy. Study-level points and caveats: Seemingly, pseudoprogression had no relation to changes in the top peripheral T cell clonotypes. Overall, about 92% of patients had vaccine-induced immune responses.

The sequence derives from a young man with glioma. The V gene is TRBV6-1, the J gene TRBJ1-5; D possibly corresponds to TRBD1 (6 bases). The material sequenced was PBMCs, taken from a glioma patient treated with radiotherapy, temozolomide or both. CDR3 sequence reads: CASNGQSNSNQPQHF. The CDR3 DNA follows: TGTGCCAGCAACGGACAGTCCAATAGCAATCAGCCCCAGCATTTT.